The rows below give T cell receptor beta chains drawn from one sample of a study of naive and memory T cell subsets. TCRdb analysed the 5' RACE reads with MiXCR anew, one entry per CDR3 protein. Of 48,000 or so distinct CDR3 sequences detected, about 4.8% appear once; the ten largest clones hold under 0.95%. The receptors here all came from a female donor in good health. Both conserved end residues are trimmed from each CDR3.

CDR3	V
ASSARPAGWETQY	TRBV6-2/TRBV6-3
ASSSRTTTGELF	TRBV11-3
SVQSGLLETQY	TRBV29-1
ASSSRDNNYGYT	TRBV28
ASTPYPGLALVSYNEQF	TRBV7-9
ASSPRTWTGEAKNIQY	TRBV7-8
ASSLDGANSPLH	TRBV28
ASMNGRTSRTDTQY	TRBV19
ASSRGSLETQY	TRBV11-2
ASSQRTANEKLF	TRBV3-1
SVETASGRLGYEQY	TRBV29-1
ASSHEVGQGRGDT	TRBV6-1
ASSSPGAHTDTQY	TRBV27
SVARTSGRMETQY	TRBV29-1
ASSQERGQLREKLF	TRBV14
SAGDFLAKNIQY	TRBV29-1
SASQPSGRAPDTQY	TRBV20-1
SASETSGPYEQY	TRBV20-1
SAGRLAGESPSKNIQY	TRBV20-1
ASSLAGGTGELF	TRBV13
SVLQGVGQETQY	TRBV29-1
ASSDRGAAKNIQY	TRBV25-1
ASSLSGAVSNNEQF	TRBV5-1
SVEREYNEQF	TRBV29-1
ASRGGDPYEQY	TRBV27
ASSPDRGSSYEQY	TRBV7-2
ASSSNRQGRPEAF	TRBV27
ASRPRSSSYNEQF	TRBV7-2
ASSQDLLANEQF	TRBV14
ASSVRGDSWDGLPRVWSNYGYT	TRBV9
ASSLSSTRSYNEQF	TRBV27
ASSARDSPYNEQF	TRBV19
ASSPRPGLSYNSPLH	TRBV9
ASRVGNEQF	TRBV3-1
ASSHRENYEQY	TRBV27
SHTSARIRAEF	TRBV29-1
ASSPYRGSEKLF	TRBV12-3/TRBV12-4
ASSLARSGAANLQY	TRBV7-2
SVGRDPETQY	TRBV29-1
ASSLIGPNTDTQY	TRBV7-2
SVWGGGGGQPQH	TRBV29-1
ASSLLVLGNQPQH	TRBV28
ASSFTGGDYGYT	TRBV12-3/TRBV12-4
ATVTRLGTEAF	TRBV28
AITPDGLGPETQY	TRBV10-3
ASSQESTSRSYEQY	TRBV3-1
ASSLRGAKNIQY	TRBV12-3/TRBV12-4
ASTRQGPSYEQY	TRBV28
SANRDVDTGELF	TRBV20-1
ASSYERGGTDTQY	TRBV6-2/TRBV6-3
ASLVRGGAHGYT	TRBV6-1
ASSLWQLGANVLT	TRBV28
AISEYEGQEAF	TRBV10-3
ASRGQLASAGEQY	TRBV12-5
ASMNPTGKRGNYGYT	TRBV5-1
ASSITSGTYEQY	TRBV19
ASSSQGPIKGYT	TRBV12-3/TRBV12-4
ASSFPRTSGSYEQY	TRBV12-3/TRBV12-4
ASNKEGAVTDTQY	TRBV27